A selection of T cell receptor beta chains follows, all from one sample in a study of CD8 T cells in ankylosing spondylitis. TCRdb recomputed calls from the 5' RACE reads with MiXCR, one row per CDR3 protein. The table includes 100,000 to 150,000 distinct CDR3 sequences, roughly 6.6% detected once. The sequenced sample consisted of blood, either unsorted or a sorted T cell fraction (not recorded which). These receptors all come from a male donor with ankylosing spondylitis or in good health (not recorded which). CDR3s include the opening cysteine and the closing phenylalanine or tryptophan. Fields, in order: clone size, D gene, V gene, J gene, CDR3 protein. A D gene is named only where the DNA matches it firmly. Clone size appears in some rows only: once, few, many, or a class for an expanded clone.

size: many
D: -
V: TRBV5-1
J: TRBJ1-3
CDR3: CASSLAPFSGNTIYF

size: many
D: -
V: TRBV29-1
J: TRBJ1-2
CDR3: CSVDKDRNYGYTF

size: many
D: TRBD1
V: TRBV5-1
J: TRBJ2-7
CDR3: CASSFGTGGYEQYF

size: many
D: -
V: TRBV12-3/TRBV12-4
J: TRBJ2-6
CDR3: CASSSLGSGANVLTF

size: many
D: -
V: TRBV27
J: TRBJ1-1
CDR3: CASSLSVSSRAFF

size: many
D: TRBD2
V: TRBV12-3/TRBV12-4
J: TRBJ2-5
CDR3: CASSVRLAGETQYF

size: many
D: TRBD1
V: TRBV12-3/TRBV12-4
J: TRBJ2-5
CDR3: CASSHDRAETQYF

size: many
D: -
V: TRBV9
J: TRBJ2-1
CDR3: CASSADTQLYNEQFF

size: few
D: TRBD1
V: TRBV20-1
J: TRBJ2-7
CDR3: CSARGQRYEQYF

size: -
D: TRBD2
V: TRBV7-2
J: TRBJ2-3
CDR3: CASSAPGLAGKGTQYF

size: many
D: TRBD2
V: TRBV29-1
J: TRBJ2-6
CDR3: CSVGGRLSGANVLTF

size: many
D: -
V: TRBV20-1
J: TRBJ2-7
CDR3: CSARDVSGSYEQYF

size: many
D: -
V: TRBV7-2
J: TRBJ1-6
CDR3: CASSLDSNSPLHF

size: many
D: -
V: TRBV20-1
J: TRBJ1-4
CDR3: CSARQLLNEKLFF

size: many
D: -
V: TRBV5-1
J: TRBJ2-3
CDR3: CASSSSTGGLDTQYF

size: few
D: TRBD2
V: TRBV10-3
J: TRBJ2-2
CDR3: CATWGASGTSGELFF

size: few
D: -
V: TRBV12-3/TRBV12-4
J: TRBJ1-6
CDR3: CASSFWRSGDSPLHF

size: -
D: TRBD1
V: TRBV7-2
J: TRBJ2-2
CDR3: CASSLAGQALGELFF

size: many
D: -
V: TRBV6-1
J: TRBJ2-5
CDR3: CASSEGGPTRETQYF

size: many
D: -
V: TRBV3-1
J: TRBJ2-7
CDR3: CASRNEGGEQYF

size: many
D: -
V: TRBV18
J: TRBJ1-1
CDR3: CASSPTGLTEAFF

size: many
D: TRBD2
V: TRBV29-1
J: TRBJ2-5
CDR3: CSVPGLAGETQYF

size: many
D: TRBD2
V: TRBV5-1
J: TRBJ2-3
CDR3: CASSLAPHPSGGGTDTQYF

size: many
D: -
V: TRBV20-1
J: TRBJ1-2
CDR3: CSARGDQSDGYTF

size: few
D: -
V: TRBV12-3/TRBV12-4
J: TRBJ2-2
CDR3: CASRGAAGELFF

size: -
D: -
V: TRBV6-2/TRBV6-3
J: TRBJ2-6
CDR3: CASRSGARTGANVLTF

size: many
D: -
V: TRBV15
J: TRBJ1-5
CDR3: CATSRATGRSQPQHF

size: -
D: TRBD1
V: TRBV29-1
J: TRBJ1-1
CDR3: CSAGTGYTEAFF

size: many
D: -
V: TRBV12-3/TRBV12-4
J: TRBJ2-6
CDR3: CASSFATGANVLTF

size: many
D: -
V: TRBV12-3/TRBV12-4
J: TRBJ1-6
CDR3: CASSLVEAVYSPLHF

size: -
D: TRBD2
V: TRBV2
J: TRBJ2-5
CDR3: CASSVDGRAQETQYF

size: many
D: TRBD1
V: TRBV20-1
J: TRBJ2-5
CDR3: CSAGTGMKTQYF

size: many
D: -
V: TRBV6-2/TRBV6-3
J: TRBJ2-1
CDR3: CASSSSHNEQFF

size: many
D: TRBD1
V: TRBV7-2
J: TRBJ2-1
CDR3: CASSSTGTAPLEQFF

size: many
D: TRBD1
V: TRBV5-1
J: TRBJ2-2
CDR3: CASSSGQGASTGELFF

size: many
D: TRBD1
V: TRBV5-6
J: TRBJ2-2
CDR3: CASNTGTGSARNTGELFF

size: many
D: -
V: TRBV10-2
J: TRBJ2-1
CDR3: CASSLRNEQFF

size: many
D: TRBD1
V: TRBV11-2
J: TRBJ1-4
CDR3: CASSLSPTGVGANEKLFF

size: few
D: TRBD2
V: TRBV5-1
J: TRBJ2-2
CDR3: CASSLVPPSSGRTVTGELFF

size: many
D: TRBD2
V: TRBV6-2/TRBV6-3
J: TRBJ2-5
CDR3: CASLGLAETQYF

size: -
D: -
V: TRBV23-1
J: TRBJ2-1
CDR3: CASSHLLYNIYNEQFF

size: many
D: TRBD2
V: TRBV11-1
J: TRBJ2-5
CDR3: CASSVWTSGILETQYF